This paragraph reports one TCR beta chain. What it binds is not known. This CDR3 spans 16 amino acids. Per the germline V gene, CDR1 is SGHVS and CDR2 is FQNEAQ. The V gene end was trimmed by 5 bases and the J gene end by 6 bases; junction bases not matched to a gene: 9. The sample is drawn from a study of cytomegalovirus exposure and HLA in healthy donors. Overall study findings and caveats: The study listed approximately 160 cytomegalovirus-associated TCR beta chains.

The PCR used 60 Vbeta and 13 Jbeta primers. Sequencing used immunoSEQ multiplex PCR; TCRdb keeps in-frame clones, though not all of them. Recorded here are approximately 93,000 clones; the top ten clones represent around 3.4%. Sequenced input: PBMCs. V is TRBV7-8 and J is TRBJ2-3; 12 positions match TRBD2. This TCR was sampled from a woman in her twenties or thirties in good health and CMV-seronegative. CDR3 nucleotides: TGTGCCAGCAGCACTCGACTAGCGGGAGTTCAGGATACGCAGTATTTT. Encoded protein: CASSTRLAGVQDTQYF.